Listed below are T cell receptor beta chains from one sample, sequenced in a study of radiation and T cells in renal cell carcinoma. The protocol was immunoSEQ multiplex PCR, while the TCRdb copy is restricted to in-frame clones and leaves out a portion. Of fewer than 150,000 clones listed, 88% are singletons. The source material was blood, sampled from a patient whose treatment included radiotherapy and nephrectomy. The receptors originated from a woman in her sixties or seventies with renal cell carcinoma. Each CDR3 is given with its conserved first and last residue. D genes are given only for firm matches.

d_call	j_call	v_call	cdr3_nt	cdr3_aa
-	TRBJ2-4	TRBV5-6	TGTGCCAGCAGCTTGGGGGGAACCAAAAACATTCAGTACTTC	CASSLGGTKNIQYF
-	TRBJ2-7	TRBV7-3	TGTGCCAGCAGCTTATTACAGGGCTACGAGCAGTACTTC	CASSLLQGYEQYF
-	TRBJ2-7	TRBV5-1	TGCGCCAGCAGCTTGGCCCTGGGACAATACGAGCAGTACTTC	CASSLALGQYEQYF
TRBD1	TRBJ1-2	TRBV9	TGTGCCAGCAGCGGGACAGGGCTCCACTATGGCTACACCTTC	CASSGTGLHYGYTF
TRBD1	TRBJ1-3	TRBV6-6	TGTGCCAGCAGTTCCGGGACAGGGGATGGAAACACCATATATTTT	CASSSGTGDGNTIYF
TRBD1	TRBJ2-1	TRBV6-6	TGTGCCAGCAGTTCCAGAGGACAGGGCACCTACAATGAGCAGTTCTTC	CASSSRGQGTYNEQFF
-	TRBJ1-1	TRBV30	TGTGCCTGGAGTCCTACGCCTGACAGGCAGAACACTGAAGCTTTCTTT	CAWSPTPDRQNTEAFF
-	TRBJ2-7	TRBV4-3	TGCGCCAGCAGCCAAGAAACCCGGACAACCTACGAGCAGTACTTC	CASSQETRTTYEQYF
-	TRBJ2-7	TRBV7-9	TGTGCCAGCAGCTTTGGGGCCAACGAGCAGTACTTC	CASSFGANEQYF
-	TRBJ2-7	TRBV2	TGTGCCAGCAGTCCCCCCGGGGGACCGGGCTCCTACGAGCAGTACTTC	CASSPPGGPGSYEQYF
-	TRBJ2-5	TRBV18	TGTGCCAGCTCACCTTTTGGAGAGACCCAGTACTTC	CASSPFGETQYF